The rows below give T cell receptor beta chains drawn from one sample of a study of cytomegalovirus exposure and HLA in healthy donors. This table comes from immunoSEQ multiplex PCR, and its TCRdb copy is limited to in-frame clones, with some not included. The data contain 170,000 or so clones, 60% to 85% of them singletons. Sequencing used PBMCs. The receptors stem from a man aged 35-49 years in good health and CMV-seronegative. Each CDR3 is given with its conserved first and last residue. Fields, in order: D gene, clone size, V gene, J gene, CDR3 DNA, CDR3 protein. The D gene is left open where the match is weak. Where a row states a size, it is once, few, many or the class of an expanded clone; other rows omit it.

>.|.|TRBV18|TRBJ2-7
TGTGCCAGCTCCCCTACTCAGGGCCCCCGAGGCGAGCAGTACTTC
CASSPTQGPRGEQYF
>TRBD1|.|TRBV6-5|TRBJ1-1
TGTGCCAGCAGCCACCGGGACAGGGTCCCTGAAGCTTTCTTT
CASSHRDRVPEAFF
>TRBD1|.|TRBV2|TRBJ1-3
TGTGCCACCCGGACAGGCCTTGGAAACACCATATATTTT
CATRTGLGNTIYF
>.|.|TRBV2|TRBJ2-1
TGTGCCAGCAGTGAAGGAGGAGGAAACAATGAGCAGTTCTTC
CASSEGGGNNEQFF
>.|.|TRBV7-9|TRBJ1-5
TGTGCCAGCAGGAAGGAGGAACAGCCCCAGCATTTT
CASRKEEQPQHF
>TRBD2|.|TRBV7-2|TRBJ2-7
TGTGCCAGCAGCTTAAAAACTAGCGGGAGATACGAGCAGTACTTC
CASSLKTSGRYEQYF
>.|.|TRBV27|TRBJ2-1
TGTGCCAGCAGTCGGACAGATTACAATGAGCAGTTCTTC
CASSRTDYNEQFF
>.|once|TRBV11-3|TRBJ2-7
TGTGCCAGCAGCCCGGACTATTCCTACGAGCAGTACTTC
CASSPDYSYEQYF
>TRBD1|.|TRBV6-1|TRBJ1-2
TGTGCCAGCACCGGGGACAGGCCAGGCTACACCTTC
CASTGDRPGYTF
>.|.|TRBV11-1|TRBJ1-1
TGTGCCAGCAGCTCGGGGGACTTAGGGGCTTTCTTT
CASSSGDLGAFF
>TRBD1|.|TRBV5-5|TRBJ1-1
TGTGCCAGCAGCGTGGACAGGGGCACTGAAGCTTTCTTT
CASSVDRGTEAFF
>TRBD1|.|TRBV4-1|TRBJ2-1
TGCGCCAGCAGCCGAGGGACAGGCGGCAATGAGCAGTTCTTC
CASSRGTGGNEQFF
>.|.|TRBV7-9|TRBJ1-2
TGTGCCAGCATGGGAACAGGAAACAACTATGGCTACACCTTC
CASMGTGNNYGYTF